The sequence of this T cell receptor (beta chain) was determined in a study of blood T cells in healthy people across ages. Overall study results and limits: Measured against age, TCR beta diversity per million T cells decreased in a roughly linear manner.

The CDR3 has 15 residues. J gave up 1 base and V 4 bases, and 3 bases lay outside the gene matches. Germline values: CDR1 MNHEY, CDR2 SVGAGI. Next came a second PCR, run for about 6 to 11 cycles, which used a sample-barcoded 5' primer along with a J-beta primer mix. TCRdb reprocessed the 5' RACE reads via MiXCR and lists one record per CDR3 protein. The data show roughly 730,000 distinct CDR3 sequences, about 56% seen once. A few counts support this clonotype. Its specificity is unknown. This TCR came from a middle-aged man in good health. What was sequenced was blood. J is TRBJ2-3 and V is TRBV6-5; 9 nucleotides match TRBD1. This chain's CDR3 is CASSSRDRGTDTQYF. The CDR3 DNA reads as TGTGCCAGCAGTTCCCGGGACAGGGGCACAGATACGCAGTATTTT.